This entry describes one TCR beta chain. The antigen it recognizes is unknown. Per-base qualities were not stored, and no clone one base away is much larger. This specimen comes from a study of shared clonotypes between healthy human individuals (dated by TCRdb to 2020 to 2022). Looking at the study overall: A couple of women and a few men aged 18 to 49 years were included in the cohort. For each donor, CD4 naive and CD4 memory were each run on three plates, CD8 naive on two plates, and CD8 memory on one plate. To estimate repertoire size and how much clonotype sharing occurs between individuals, the study deeply sequenced the blood TCR repertoires of a handful of healthy adults. Different laboratories and diverse techniques were used to prepare libraries and sequence TCR repertoires, to increase sequencing depth and limit assay-specific biases. Leukapheresis yielded between about 0.85 and 9 billion PBMCs per donor.

Trimming costs V 5 bases and J 3 bases, and their ends lie 7 bases apart. From the germline V gene (reference sequence), CDR1 is SGHNT and CDR2 is YYREEE. From cysteine to phenylalanine, the CDR3 is 12 amino acids long. The only DNA kept is the CDR3, 36 bases in frame from the first base. The full study reports these points: Compared with non-shared clonotypes, clonotypes shared by all four sorted-subset donors had higher generation probabilities. Sampling was limited to blood, and TCR repertoires in tissue likely differ from TCR repertoires in blood. When a few donors were compared, the shared fraction of clonotypes was roughly 4.8% for naive CD4, 3.5% to 4% for naive CD8, about 2.4% for memory CD4, and less than 0.5% for memory CD8. Naive subsets generally had larger estimated clonotype richness than memory subsets did. Incomplete sequencing was indicated by rarefaction of sorted-subset datasets, despite the large sequencing depth. Based on pairwise subsampling, the degree of clonotype sharing among donors was expected to be affected by sequencing depth. The genetic and exposure-history diversity represented was limited by the small number of donors.

Using the deep immunoSEQ assay, TCR CDR3 regions were amplified from genomic DNA by multiplex PCR. Extracted genomic DNA from each cell subset was spread evenly across all wells of several immunoSEQ 96-well plates, with each plate serving as a replicate. For sorted subsets, approximately 200 ng of genomic DNA, equivalent to some 30,000 T cell genomes, went into each replicate PCR. The purified libraries were quantified using a Qubit 3.0 fluorometer, sized with a Bioanalyzer 2100, and then quantified again using the KAPA Library Quantification kit. Every immunoSEQ 96-well plate was sequenced on a separate single-read 150-cycle Illumina NextSeq 550 flow cell. The published analysis was carried out like this. Because only junctional sequences without quality scores were contained in the immunoSEQ output, filtering matching that applied to full-length reads could not be performed. To assign V/J genes and CDR3, sequences were annotated against IMGT germline references using PyIR, a Python wrapper for IgBLAST v1.9. Any read was removed if the V/J assignment was weak (E-value above 1e-6), the CDR3 was missing, or the read contained stop codons, out-of-frame junctions, or ambiguous translated residues. V3J clonotypes were defined as sequences sharing the same inferred V gene, J gene, and CDR3 amino acid sequence. To compute the percentage overlap between repertoires, the number of shared unique clonotypes was divided by the size of the smaller repertoire. Repertoire richness was assessed with RTK rarefaction, the Chao1 estimator, and Recon v2.1 estimates of unobserved clonotypes. OLGA was used to compute generation probabilities for all TCRbeta clonotypes that the gDNA method yielded from a few donors. Held by TCRdb, this immuneACCESS table contains in-frame sequences only and omits some clones. Under half of the omission traces to an unresolved V gene where checked; the cause of the rest is unknown. For V, J and clone size, that table is used; D and trimming come from the DNA. The table for this sample lists 170,000 or so clones; around 63% of them were counted only once. Clones ranked in the top ten supply roughly a tenth of the sample.

Healthy HIV-negative adults with no recently reported acute infections or vaccinations were included as donors. Only Caucasian adults living in Nashville, Tennessee, USA were represented among the donors. CD4+ T cells were enriched by magnetic negative selection, after which naive cells were positively selected on CD45RA and the negative fraction was taken as the memory subset. After blood collection by leukapheresis, PBMCs were isolated using Ficoll-Histopaque density gradient centrifugation and then cryopreserved in the vapor phase of liquid nitrogen. Analytical flow cytometry was used to check the purity and quantity of every magnetically sorted T cell population. Genomic DNA was isolated from every sorted fraction and measured by UV absorbance on a Nanodrop 2000c.

The sample was memory CD4+ T cells sorted from blood. The sample's cell subset or site label is to be understood as: CD45RA-negative fraction. The receptor chain draws on TRBV5-4 and TRBJ2-3, and possibly TRBD2, on 5 matching bases. This receptor was taken from a man aged 25 to 45 in good health. In nucleotides, the sequence is TGTGCCAGCAGGCGAGGGACAGATACGCAGTATTTT. This gives the protein CASRRGTDTQYF.